Listed below are T cell receptor beta chains from one sample, sequenced in a study of shared clonotypes between healthy human individuals. Libraries were prepared by immunoSEQ multiplex PCR; TCRdb keeps only in-frame clonotypes and omits some of them. The table includes millions of clones, about 93% detected once. Sequencing was done on a sample of naive CD8+ T cells from PBMCs. Every receptor here comes from a man between 18 and 29 years old in good health. Some clones in this sample may be carry-over from other donors' samples. The CDR3 runs from the conserved cysteine through the conserved F or W. Fields, in order: J gene, D gene, V gene, CDR3 protein, CDR3 DNA. The D gene is left open where the match is weak.

J: TRBJ2-7
D: -
V: TRBV6-1
CDR3: CASSDTYEQYF
DNA: TGTGCCAGCAGTGATACATACGAGCAGTACTTC

J: TRBJ2-1
D: -
V: TRBV4-1
CDR3: CASSQDITYNEQFF
DNA: TGCGCCAGCAGCCAAGATATAACTTACAATGAGCAGTTCTTC

J: TRBJ2-7
D: TRBD1
V: TRBV29-1
CDR3: CSVEEQGASYEQYF
DNA: TGCAGCGTTGAGGAACAGGGGGCATCCTACGAGCAGTACTTC

J: TRBJ2-1
D: -
V: TRBV9
CDR3: CASSVLSLGFHEQFF
DNA: TGTGCCAGCAGCGTTCTTAGTCTTGGCTTTCATGAGCAGTTCTTC

J: TRBJ1-2
D: -
V: TRBV27
CDR3: CASSTRGAPYHYGYTF
DNA: TGTGCCAGCAGCACCCGCGGTGCCCCGTACCACTATGGCTACACCTTC

J: TRBJ2-7
D: TRBD1
V: TRBV28
CDR3: CASSPGQGAAYEQYF
DNA: TGTGCCAGCAGCCCCGGACAGGGAGCAGCCTACGAGCAGTACTTC

J: TRBJ1-5
D: TRBD1
V: TRBV5-1
CDR3: CASSPDRTSQPQHF
DNA: TGCGCCAGCAGCCCGGACAGGACAAGCCAGCCCCAGCATTTT

J: TRBJ2-1
D: TRBD2
V: TRBV4-1
CDR3: CASSQTSGRAVNDEQFF
DNA: TGCGCCAGCAGCCAAACTAGCGGGAGGGCCGTTAACGATGAGCAGTTCTTC

J: TRBJ2-7
D: -
V: TRBV19
CDR3: CASSLGTGAYEQYF
DNA: TGTGCCAGTAGTTTAGGGACTGGCGCCTACGAGCAGTACTTC

J: TRBJ2-7
D: -
V: TRBV5-1
CDR3: CASRLDTSYEQYF
DNA: TGCGCCAGCAGGCTTGACACTTCCTACGAGCAGTACTTC

J: TRBJ1-5
D: -
V: TRBV7-2
CDR3: CASSLDWESNQPQHF
DNA: TGTGCCAGCAGCTTAGACTGGGAGAGCAATCAGCCCCAGCATTTT